Listed below are T cell receptor beta chains from one sample, sequenced in a study of CD8+ T cells in alopecia areata. Repertoires were generated with immunoSEQ multiplex PCR, while TCRdb's copy carries only in-frame clones and drops some. This repertoire shows some 150,000 clones, roughly 82% found once; its top ten account for 20% to 25%. Sequenced here: CD8+ T cells sorted from blood, sampled at week 4, from a patient treated with tofacitinib. These receptors all come from a human donor with alopecia areata. Each CDR3 is given with its conserved first and last residue. A D gene is named only where the DNA matches it firmly. Some rows mark clone size as missing; the rest say once, few, many or name a class of expanded clone.

j_gene	d_gene	abundance	v_gene	CDR3nt	CDR3aa
TRBJ2-7	NA	NA	TRBV5-6	TGTGCCAGCAGCGAGGGACGGAGCTCCTACGAGCAGTACTTC	CASSEGRSSYEQYF
TRBJ2-5	NA	few	TRBV7-9	TGTGCCAGCAGACCGGGGCCGGGACATCCAGGCCAAGAGACCCAGTACTTC	CASRPGPGHPGQETQYF
TRBJ2-7	NA	few	TRBV29-1	TGCAGCGTTGTAGAGACCTACGAGCAGTACTTC	CSVVETYEQYF
TRBJ1-2	NA	NA	TRBV27	TGTGCCAGCAGTTTTGGTTCTAACTATGGCTACACCTTC	CASSFGSNYGYTF
TRBJ2-1	TRBD2	NA	TRBV7-9	TGTGCCAGCAGCTCCGGGACTAGCGGAAAGTACAATGAGCAGTTCTTC	CASSSGTSGKYNEQFF
TRBJ2-5	TRBD2	few	TRBV2	TGTGCCAGCAGGGACCCCGCCGGGACTAGCGGGGAGGAGACCCAGTACTTC	CASRDPAGTSGEETQYF
TRBJ2-3	NA	once	TRBV27	TGTGCCAGCAGTTCAAGAATACTTGGGGGATTGTCAGATACGCAGTATTTT	CASSSRILGGLSDTQYF
TRBJ2-2	TRBD2	NA	TRBV9	TGTGCCAGCAGCGTAGTAGCGGGGGCGGCCGGGGAGCTGTTTTTT	CASSVVAGAAGELFF
TRBJ2-5	TRBD1	NA	TRBV4-3	TGCGCCAGCAGCCAAGTTGGGACAGCCTACTTCCCTTACGAGACCCAGTACTTC	CASSQVGTAYFPYETQYF
TRBJ2-1	TRBD2	NA	TRBV5-1	TGCGCCAGCAGCTTTCGCGGGGGGGACACCTACAATGAGCAGTTCTTC	CASSFRGGDTYNEQFF
TRBJ2-7	NA	NA	TRBV15	TGTGCCACCAGCAGAGATCGAACAGACTACGAGCAGTACTTC	CATSRDRTDYEQYF
TRBJ1-5	TRBD1	NA	TRBV6-5	TGTGCCAGCAGGGGACAGGGTCCGCAGCCCCAGCATTTT	CASRGQGPQPQHF
TRBJ2-5	NA	NA	TRBV6-5	TGTGCCAGCAGTTTGGAGGGGGCGACCAAAGAGACCCAGTACTTC	CASSLEGATKETQYF
TRBJ2-5	TRBD2	NA	TRBV6-5	TGTGCCAGCAGTTACGTGGGGGGGACGGGGGAGACCCAGTACTTC	CASSYVGGTGETQYF
TRBJ2-5	NA	NA	TRBV10-2	TGCGCCAGCAGGGAGGGTGCGACCCAGTACTTC	CASREGATQYF
TRBJ2-7	NA	once	TRBV29-1	TGCAGCGCAATTCTGGAGGGCCACGAGCAGTACTTC	CSAILEGHEQYF
TRBJ2-1	TRBD2	NA	TRBV27	TGTGCCAGCAGTACGTGGACTAGCGGGGGGGATGAGCAGTTCTTC	CASSTWTSGGDEQFF
TRBJ2-7	TRBD2	NA	TRBV27	TGTGCCAGCAGTCCTCTGACTAGCGGGGCTCTCTACGAGCAGTACTTC	CASSPLTSGALYEQYF
TRBJ2-1	TRBD1	NA	TRBV11-3	TGTGCCAGCAGTTTGGGACAGTTGACCTCCTACAATGAGCAGTTCTTC	CASSLGQLTSYNEQFF
TRBJ1-1	NA	NA	TRBV29-1	TGCAGCGTTGAAGGAGGGGCCCCTGAAGCTTTCTTT	CSVEGGAPEAFF
TRBJ2-1	TRBD2	NA	TRBV7-2	TGTGCCAGCAGCGCGGGACTAGACACCTACAATGAGCAGTTCTTC	CASSAGLDTYNEQFF
TRBJ2-7	NA	NA	TRBV30	TGTGCCTGGAGTGAGACTCGTGGCGCGTACGAGCAGTACTTC	CAWSETRGAYEQYF
TRBJ1-5	NA	NA	TRBV7-9	TGTGCCAGCAGCTTAGTAGGGTCAAGGGCCCAGCATTTT	CASSLVGSRAQHF
TRBJ2-4	NA	NA	TRBV29-1	TGCAGCGTTTCCGGGGTTCGTATGGCCAAAAACATTCAGTACTTC	CSVSGVRMAKNIQYF
TRBJ2-7	TRBD1	NA	TRBV29-1	TGCAGCGTTACGTACAGGGGGTTCTACGAGCAGTACTTC	CSVTYRGFYEQYF
TRBJ1-2	NA	few	TRBV4-3	TGCGCCAGCAGCTTAGACAGCAACTATGGCTACACCTTC	CASSLDSNYGYTF
TRBJ1-1	NA	NA	TRBV6-5	TGTGCCAGCAGGTGGAGAGGTGACCCTGAAGCTTTCTTT	CASRWRGDPEAFF
TRBJ2-5	NA	NA	TRBV5-1	TGCGCCAGCAGCTCCAGACAGATTAGTGATTGGGAGACCCAGTACTTC	CASSSRQISDWETQYF
TRBJ1-1	TRBD1	once	TRBV6-5	TGTGCCAGCACCTACGGGACAGCGGGTTCCACTGAAGCTTTCTTT	CASTYGTAGSTEAFF
TRBJ1-1	NA	NA	TRBV27	TGTGCCAGCAGTTTGATTCAGGGGTTCACTGAAGCTTTCTTT	CASSLIQGFTEAFF
TRBJ2-7	NA	few	TRBV10-2	TGCGCCAGCTCAGGGATTCCCTACGAGCAGTACTTC	CASSGIPYEQYF
TRBJ2-7	TRBD1	NA	TRBV7-6	TGTGCCAGCAGCCCTCCCGGACAGGGGCGAGGCGAGCAGTACTTC	CASSPPGQGRGEQYF
TRBJ2-1	NA	NA	TRBV4-2	TGTGCCAGCAGCCAAGATCTCCAGGGTCTCGGCGATGAGCAGTTCTTC	CASSQDLQGLGDEQFF
TRBJ2-7	NA	NA	TRBV29-1	TGCAGCGTTCGAGAGAGCTCCTACGAGCAGTACTTC	CSVRESSYEQYF
TRBJ2-2	NA	NA	TRBV19	TGTGCCAGTACCGGGGACGTACCATTGAACACCGGGGAGCTGTTTTTT	CASTGDVPLNTGELFF
TRBJ1-1	NA	NA	TRBV27	TGTGCCAGCAGTCCGCCGGGGCCTGAAGCTTTCTTT	CASSPPGPEAFF
TRBJ1-1	NA	NA	TRBV29-1	TGCAGCGTTGATTCTCTAACTGAAGCTTTCTTT	CSVDSLTEAFF
TRBJ1-3	NA	once	TRBV30	TGTGCCTGGACACCATTCTTTGGGTGGGGCTTCTCTGGAAACACCATATATTTT	CAWTPFFGWGFSGNTIYF
TRBJ1-1	TRBD1	NA	TRBV5-6	TGTGCCAGCAGCCTCAAGGACAGGGAAGCTTTCTTT	CASSLKDREAFF
TRBJ2-5	NA	NA	TRBV29-1	TGCAGCGCTTGGAGGGCCCTTGACGGGGAGACCCAGTACTTC	CSAWRALDGETQYF